What follows are 18 T cell receptor beta chains derived from one specimen sequenced in a study of blood T cell repertoires in COVID-19. TCRdb's table, derived via immunoSEQ multiplex PCR, lists solely in-frame clones and lacks some. The sample comprises roughly 67,000 clones, almost 85% of which are singletons, and 8.8% rests with the top ten. The sample was peripheral blood. These receptors were obtained from a man in his fifties or sixties with active COVID-19.

The chain joins TRBV4-2 to TRBJ1-6; D uncertain. Germline values: CDR1 LGHNA, CDR2 YNFKEQ. Trimming removed 1 base from V and 9 bases from J, with 16 bases in between. This CDR3 contains 16 residues. The CDR3 DNA follows: TGTGCCAGCAGCCAAGGGGTAGGGAGGTTGGGTTCACCCCTCCACTTT. Translated: CASSQGVGRLGSPLHF.

The V gene is TRBV2, the J gene TRBJ1-2; possible D gene TRBD1, 5 bases. The CDR3 has 13 residues. CDR1 is SNHLY and CDR2 is FYNNEI in the germline V gene. V was clipped by 6 bases and J by 2 bases, with 10 bases between them. DNA of the CDR3: TGTGCCAGCAGGGGACTTGGGAACTATGGCTACACCTTC. Encoded protein: CASRGLGNYGYTF. The whole variable domain, filled in from reference TRBV2 and TRBJ1-2, reads EPEVTQTPSHQVTQMGQEVILRCVPISNHLYFYWYRQILGQKVEFLVSFYNNEISEKSEIFDDQFSVERPDGSNFTLKIRSTKLEDSAMYFCASRGLGNYGYTFGSGTRLTVV.

The chain is built from TRBV5-3 and TRBJ1-5; D gene unclear. TRBV5-3 is an ORF; its function is uncertain. Trimming removed 5 bases at V and 2 bases at J, with 5 bases between. The CDR3 is made up of 12 amino acids. The CDR3 loop reads CARRSGNQPQHF. The CDR3 DNA is TGTGCCAGAAGGTCCGGCAATCAGCCCCAGCATTTT.

V is TRBV7-9 and J is TRBJ1-1; TRBD1 agrees at 8 bases. Germline CDR1 is SEHNR and CDR2 is FQNEAQ (reference sequence). J was trimmed by 6 bases and V by 1 base; bases with no gene match: 7. The CDR3 is 15 residues long. CDR3 in DNA: TGTGCCAGCAGCTTAGAGCAGGGGGCTGGGGCTGAAGCTTTCTTT. Its translation: CASSLEQGAGAEAFF.

This sequence joins TRBV12-3 or TRBV12-4 and TRBJ2-7; no clear D. This CDR3 comprises 13 residues. The V end was cut by 5 bases, the J end by 0 bases, with 8 bases between. The CDR3 DNA reads as TGTGCCAGCAGTCTGACACCCTCCTACGAGCAGTACTTC. This sequence encodes CASSLTPSYEQYF.

The sample holds one count of this clone. The CDR3: CANRDRAVDTQYF. The CDR3 coding sequence is TGTGCCAACCGGGACAGGGCTGTAGATACGCAGTATTTT. This sequence joins TRBV27 and TRBJ2-3; 9 nucleotides agree with TRBD1. CDR3 length equals 13 residues. J was trimmed by 5 bases and V by 10 bases; bases with no gene match: 7. Germline values: CDR1 MNHEY, CDR2 SMNVEV (reference sequence).

The chain recombines TRBV19 with TRBJ1-5; 7 bases map to TRBD1. Per germline, CDR1 LNHDA and CDR2 SQIVND (reference sequence). This CDR3 contains 15 residues. V lost 5 bases, J lost 7 bases, and 11 bases stayed unmatched. The CDR3 here is CASSQGDVETQPQHF. The CDR3 nucleotides are TGTGCCAGTAGTCAGGGGGACGTCGAAACCCAGCCCCAGCATTTT.

V gene TRBV14 combines with J gene TRBJ1-3, with D perhaps matching TRBD1 (5 bases). This CDR3 comprises 16 residues. V was clipped by 3 bases and J by 0 bases, with 12 bases between them. Germline loops: CDR1 SGHDN, CDR2 FVKESK. The CDR3, as DNA: TGTGCCAGCAGCCAGCAGACAGCCAGCTCTGGAAACACCATATATTTT. Translated, it gives CASSQQTASSGNTIYF. Based on the CDR3 plus reference TRBV14 and TRBJ1-3, the full variable domain is EAGVTQFPSHSVIEKGQTVTLRCDPISGHDNLYWYRRVMGKEIKFLLHFVKESKQDESGMPNNRFLAERTGGTYSTLKVQPAELEDSGVYFCASSQQTASSGNTIYFGEGSWLTVV.

The chain couples TRBV2 to TRBJ2-7, with 11 positions matching TRBD2. Unmatched junction bases numbered 5, after V lost 2 bases and J lost 2 bases. This CDR3 has 16 amino acids. The germline CDR1 and CDR2 sequences are SNHLY and FYNNEI. The CDR3 protein is CASSESLAGGPYEQYF. CDR3 bases: TGTGCCAGCAGTGAATCCCTAGCGGGAGGACCCTACGAGCAGTACTTC.

The rearrangement links TRBV4-2 to TRBJ2-2, with D possibly matching TRBD2 (6 bases). Germline V gene sequence: CDR1 LGHNA, CDR2 YNFKEQ. The CDR3 loop spans 17 amino acids. V dropped 1 base and J dropped 0 bases, with 12 bases sitting between them. The CDR3 here is CASSQARGGTNTGELFF. In DNA, the CDR3 is TGTGCCAGCAGCCAAGCCCGCGGCGGGACGAACACCGGGGAGCTGTTTTTT.

The chain uses TRBV7-2 and TRBJ2-3, with a possible D match to TRBD2 (5 bases). The CDR3 length is 14 residues. Germline CDR1 SGHTA, CDR2 FQGNSA. Trimming took off 8 bases at V and 3 bases at J, with 15 bases between the two ends. The CDR3 reads CASVIRTGTDTQYF. The CDR3 nucleotides are TGTGCCAGCGTCATCCGGACTGGTACAGATACGCAGTATTTT.

This chain links TRBV5-1 with TRBJ1-4, with D possibly being TRBD1 (5 bases). With 7 bases removed from V and 2 bases from J, the gap between germline ends came to 9 bases. The CDR3 contains 13 residues. Germline V gene data show CDR1 as SGHRS and CDR2 as YFSETQ. CDR3 in DNA: TGCGCCAGCCGCAAGGGGACTAATGAAAAACTGTTTTTT. The encoded protein is CASRKGTNEKLFF.

V and J are TRBV6-2 or TRBV6-3 and TRBJ1-3; D perhaps matches TRBD1 (6 bases). Germline CDR1 MNHEY, CDR2 SVGEGT. The CDR3 loop spans 16 amino acids. V shed 5 bases and J shed 0 bases, with 14 bases lying between them. CDR3 sequence (DNA): TGTGCCAGCAGTCCGGACAGCTATTTCTCTGGAAACACCATATATTTT. This codes for CASSPDSYFSGNTIYF.

V gene TRBV28 combines with J gene TRBJ2-7; D not resolved. Germline lookup yields CDR1 MDHEN and CDR2 SYDVKM. Trimming cost V 1 base and J 3 bases, with 4 bases left between them. This CDR3 region has 12 residues. Here the CDR3 reads CASSLSGYEQYF. The CDR3, as DNA: TGTGCCAGCAGTTTATCAGGCTACGAGCAGTACTTC.

The rearrangement joins TRBV5-8 to TRBJ1-5, with D unresolved. Trimming took off 4 bases at V and 7 bases at J, with 18 bases between the two ends. The CDR3 totals 15 residues. CDR1 and CDR2 (germline): SGHTS, YDEGEE. The CDR3 region is CASSTVQDAMQPQHF. The CDR3 nucleotides read TGTGCCAGCAGCACCGTTCAGGATGCAATGCAGCCCCAGCATTTT.

CDR3 in DNA: TGTGCCAGTAGTATTACACTAGCGGGGGGGGAGCAGTTCTTC. Translating gives CASSITLAGGEQFF. The chain links TRBV19 to TRBJ2-1, with 13 positions matching TRBD2. Germline CDR1 is LNHDA and CDR2 is SQIVND (reference sequence). CDR3 length: 14 residues. J lost 10 bases, V lost 3 bases, and 3 bases had no gene match.

The chain employs TRBV11-2 and TRBJ2-1, with TRBD1 matching 9 bases. Germline CDR1 SGHAT, CDR2 FQNNGV. This CDR3 comprises 15 residues. The V gene end was trimmed by 5 bases and the J gene end by 5 bases; junction bases not matched to a gene: 7. CDR3 protein: CASSQFGTGNNEQFF. The CDR3 bases are TGTGCCAGCAGCCAATTTGGGACAGGGAACAATGAGCAGTTCTTC.

This rearrangement joins TRBV9 to TRBJ2-3; D uncertain. V was shortened by 0 bases and J by 0 bases, with 8 bases between the two germline ends. This CDR3 is built from 15 residues. Germline CDR1 reads SGDLS; CDR2 reads YYNGEE. For the CDR3, the DNA is TGTGCCAGCAGCGTAGTCGGTACGAGCACAGATACGCAGTATTTT. It encodes CASSVVGTSTDTQYF.